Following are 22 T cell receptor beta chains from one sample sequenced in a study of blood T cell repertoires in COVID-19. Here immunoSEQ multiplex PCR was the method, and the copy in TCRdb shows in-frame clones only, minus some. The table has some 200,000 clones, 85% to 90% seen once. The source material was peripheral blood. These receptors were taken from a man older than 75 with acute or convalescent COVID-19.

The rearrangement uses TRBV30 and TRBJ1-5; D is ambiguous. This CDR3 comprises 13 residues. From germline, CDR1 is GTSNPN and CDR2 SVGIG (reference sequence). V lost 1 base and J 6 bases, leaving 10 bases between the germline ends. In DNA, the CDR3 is TGTGCCTGGAGTGGAGGGAGGGTTCAGCCCCAGCATTTT. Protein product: CAWSGGRVQPQHF.

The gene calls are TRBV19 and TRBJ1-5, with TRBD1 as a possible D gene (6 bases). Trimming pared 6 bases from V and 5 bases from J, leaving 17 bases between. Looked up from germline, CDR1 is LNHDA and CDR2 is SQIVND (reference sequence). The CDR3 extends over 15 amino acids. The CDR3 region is CASRPAWGPDQPQHF. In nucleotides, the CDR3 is TGTGCCAGTAGGCCAGCTTGGGGGCCGGATCAGCCCCAGCATTTT.

The CDR3 bases are TGTGCCAGCAGCCAAGCTCTAGGGGCGCGGAATGAGCAGTTCTTC. Its protein product is CASSQALGARNEQFF. This sequence joins TRBV14 and TRBJ2-1; possibly TRBD1 for D (5 bases). Trimming left V 1 base short and J 7 bases short, with 14 bases between. The CDR3 contains 15 residues. Germline V lookup: CDR1 SGHDN, CDR2 FVKESK.

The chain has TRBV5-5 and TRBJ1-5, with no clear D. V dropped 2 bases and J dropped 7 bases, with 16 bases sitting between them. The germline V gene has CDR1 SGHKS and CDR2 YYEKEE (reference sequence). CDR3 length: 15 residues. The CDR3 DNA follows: TGTGCCAGCAGCTTTGAAAGGGAGGGTAGCCAGCCCCAGCATTTT. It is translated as CASSFEREGSQPQHF.

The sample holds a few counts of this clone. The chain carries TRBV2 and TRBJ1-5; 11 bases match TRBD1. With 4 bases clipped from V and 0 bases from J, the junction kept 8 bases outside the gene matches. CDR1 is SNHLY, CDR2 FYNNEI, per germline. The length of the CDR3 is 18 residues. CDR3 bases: TGTGCCAGCAGTGGCGGGACAGGGGGAGAGGATAGCAATCAGCCCCAGCATTTT. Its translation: CASSGGTGGEDSNQPQHF.

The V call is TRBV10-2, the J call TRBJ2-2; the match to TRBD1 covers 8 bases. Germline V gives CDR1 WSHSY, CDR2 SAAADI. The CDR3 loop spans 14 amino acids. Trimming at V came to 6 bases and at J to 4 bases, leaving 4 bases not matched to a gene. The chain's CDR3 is CASRRGQATGELFF. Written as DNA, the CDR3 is TGCGCCAGCAGGAGGGGACAGGCCACCGGGGAGCTGTTTTTT.

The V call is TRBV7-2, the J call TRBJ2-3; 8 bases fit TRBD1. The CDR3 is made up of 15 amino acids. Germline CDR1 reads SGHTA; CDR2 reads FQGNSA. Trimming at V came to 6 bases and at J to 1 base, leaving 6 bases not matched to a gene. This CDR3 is CASRLPTGGTDTQYF. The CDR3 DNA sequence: TGTGCCAGCAGGCTTCCGACAGGGGGCACAGATACGCAGTATTTT.

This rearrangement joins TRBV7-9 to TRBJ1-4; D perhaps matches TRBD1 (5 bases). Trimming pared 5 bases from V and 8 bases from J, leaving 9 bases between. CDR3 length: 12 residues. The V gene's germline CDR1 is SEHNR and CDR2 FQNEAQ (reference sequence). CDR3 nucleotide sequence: TGTGCCAGCAGCGACGGGGGGGAAAAACTGTTTTTT. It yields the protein CASSDGGEKLFF.

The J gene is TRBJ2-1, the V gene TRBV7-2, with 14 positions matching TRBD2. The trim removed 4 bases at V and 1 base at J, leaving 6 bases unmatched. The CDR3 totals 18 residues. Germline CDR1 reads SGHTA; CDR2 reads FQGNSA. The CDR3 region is CASSSPGLAGVSYNEQFF. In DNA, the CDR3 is TGTGCCAGCAGCTCGCCGGGACTAGCGGGAGTGTCCTACAATGAGCAGTTCTTC.

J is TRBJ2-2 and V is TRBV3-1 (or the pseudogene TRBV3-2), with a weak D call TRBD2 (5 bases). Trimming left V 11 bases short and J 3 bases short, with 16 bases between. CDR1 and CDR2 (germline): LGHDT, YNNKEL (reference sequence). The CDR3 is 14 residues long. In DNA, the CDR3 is TGTGCCTCCTCTTCGGGATTACACACCGGGGAGCTGTTTTTT. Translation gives CASSSGLHTGELFF.

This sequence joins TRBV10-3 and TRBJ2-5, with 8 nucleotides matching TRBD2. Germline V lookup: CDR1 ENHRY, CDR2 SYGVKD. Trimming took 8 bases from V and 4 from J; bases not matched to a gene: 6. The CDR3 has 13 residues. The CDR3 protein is CAIRGGVGETQYF. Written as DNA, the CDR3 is TGTGCCATCCGGGGGGGAGTTGGAGAGACCCAGTACTTC.

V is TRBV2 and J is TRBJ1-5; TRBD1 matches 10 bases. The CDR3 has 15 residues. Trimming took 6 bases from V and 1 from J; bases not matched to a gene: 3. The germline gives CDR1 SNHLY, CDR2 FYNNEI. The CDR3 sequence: CASSGQGVSNQPQHF. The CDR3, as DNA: TGTGCCAGCAGCGGACAGGGGGTAAGCAATCAGCCCCAGCATTTT.

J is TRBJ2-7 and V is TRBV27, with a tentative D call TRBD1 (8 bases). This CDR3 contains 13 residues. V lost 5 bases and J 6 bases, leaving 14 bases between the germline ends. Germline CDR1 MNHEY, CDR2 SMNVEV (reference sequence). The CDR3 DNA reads TGTGCCAGCAGTAGATACAGGGGGGGCGAGCAGTACGTC. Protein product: CASSRYRGGEQYV.

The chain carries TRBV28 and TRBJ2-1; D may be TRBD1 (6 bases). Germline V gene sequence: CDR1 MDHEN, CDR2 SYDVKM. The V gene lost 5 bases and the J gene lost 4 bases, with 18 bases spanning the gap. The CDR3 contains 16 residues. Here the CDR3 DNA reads TGTGCCAGCAGTCCACTACAGGGAGTTCAGTACAATGAGCAGTTCTTC. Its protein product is CASSPLQGVQYNEQFF.

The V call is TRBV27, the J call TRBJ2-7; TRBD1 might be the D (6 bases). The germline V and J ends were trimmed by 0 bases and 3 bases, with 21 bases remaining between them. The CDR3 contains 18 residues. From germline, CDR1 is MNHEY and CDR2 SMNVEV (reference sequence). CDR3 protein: CASSLSRGPSPLYYEQYF. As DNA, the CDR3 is TGTGCCAGCAGTTTATCCAGGGGCCCCTCCCCCCTCTACTACGAGCAGTACTTC.

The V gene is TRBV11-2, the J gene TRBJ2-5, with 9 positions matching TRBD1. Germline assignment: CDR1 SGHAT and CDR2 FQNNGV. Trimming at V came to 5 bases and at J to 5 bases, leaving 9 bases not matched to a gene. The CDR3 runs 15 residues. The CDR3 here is CASSPGTGSYETQYF. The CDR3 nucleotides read TGTGCCAGCAGCCCTGGGACAGGGAGTTACGAGACCCAGTACTTC.

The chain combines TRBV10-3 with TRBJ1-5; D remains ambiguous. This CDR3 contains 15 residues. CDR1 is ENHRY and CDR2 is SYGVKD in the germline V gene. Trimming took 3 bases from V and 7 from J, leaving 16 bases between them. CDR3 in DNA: TGTGCCATCAGTGAAGGCGGGCAGATAAACCAGCCCCAGCATTTT. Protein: CAISEGGQINQPQHF.

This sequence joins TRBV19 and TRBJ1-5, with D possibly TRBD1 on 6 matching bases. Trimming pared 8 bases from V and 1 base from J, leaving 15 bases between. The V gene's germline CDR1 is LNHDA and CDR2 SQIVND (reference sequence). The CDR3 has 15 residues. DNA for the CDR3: TGTGCCAGTTCGATCCACACAGGGAGCAATCAGCCCCAGCATTTT. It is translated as CASSIHTGSNQPQHF.

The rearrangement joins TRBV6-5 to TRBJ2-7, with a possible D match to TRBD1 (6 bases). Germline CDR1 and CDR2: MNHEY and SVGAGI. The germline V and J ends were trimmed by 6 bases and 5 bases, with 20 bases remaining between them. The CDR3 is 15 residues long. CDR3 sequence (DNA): TGTGCCAGCAGGCCCCAGGGGAACCTCAGAAACGAGCAGTACGTC. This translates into CASRPQGNLRNEQYV.

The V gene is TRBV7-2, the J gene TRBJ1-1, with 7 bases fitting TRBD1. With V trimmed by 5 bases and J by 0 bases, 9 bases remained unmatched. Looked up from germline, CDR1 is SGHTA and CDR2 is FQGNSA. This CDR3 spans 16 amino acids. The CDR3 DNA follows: TGTGCCAGCAGCCCCCGACAGGGCAGTTTGAACACTGAAGCTTTCTTT. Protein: CASSPRQGSLNTEAFF.

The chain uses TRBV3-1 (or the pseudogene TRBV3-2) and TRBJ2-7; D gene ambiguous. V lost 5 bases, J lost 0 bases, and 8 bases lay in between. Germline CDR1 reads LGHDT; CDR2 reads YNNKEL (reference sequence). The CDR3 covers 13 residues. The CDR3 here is CASSSLTSYEQYF. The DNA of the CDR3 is TGTGCCAGCAGCTCACTAACCTCCTACGAGCAGTACTTC.

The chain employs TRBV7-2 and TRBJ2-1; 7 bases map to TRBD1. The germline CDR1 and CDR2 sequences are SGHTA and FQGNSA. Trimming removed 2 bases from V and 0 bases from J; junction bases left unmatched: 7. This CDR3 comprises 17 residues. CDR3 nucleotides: TGTGCCAGCAGCTTAAGGGGGCCCATGGGCTCCTACAATGAGCAGTTCTTC. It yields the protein CASSLRGPMGSYNEQFF. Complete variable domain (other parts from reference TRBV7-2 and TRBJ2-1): GAGVSQSPSNKVTEKGKDVELRCDPISGHTALYWYRQSLGQGLEFLIYFQGNSAPDKSGLPSDRFSAERTGGSVSTLTIQRTQQEDSAVYLCASSLRGPMGSYNEQFFGPGTRLTVL.